One and the same sample provided the 22 T cell receptor delta chains below, sequenced in a study of γδ T cells in repeated Plasmodium falciparum infection. TCRdb re-processed the multiplex PCR reads via CATT. The data hold about 89,000 delta-chain clones, with 1.4% observed a single time. Bulk repertoires came from Vgamma9/Vdelta2+ or Vdelta2-negative gammadelta T cells flow-sorted from PBMC. The sequenced sample was gamma-delta T cells from blood. These receptors were taken from a pool of human donors (malaria-infected and uninfected, not separated).

This clone was seen a handful of times. This sequence is one base from a far larger clone and is likely a read error. Other DNA sequences within the sample encode an identical CDR3. The gene calls are TRDV1 and TRDJ1, with 12 bases identical to TRDD3. Germline V gene lookup returns CDR1 TSWWSYY and CDR2 QGS. V lost 1 base to trimming and J lost 0 bases; unmatched junction nucleotides: 27. This CDR3 has 25 residues. The CDR3 region has the DNA TGTGCTCTTGGGGAACATCGTGCTTCCCACTGCACTGGGGGATACTTGGGGCTGTACACCGATAAACTCATCTTT. Protein: CALGEHRASHCTGGYLGLYTDKLIF.

In this sample, this clone turned up a few times. A read error likely explains why the TCRdb protein, taken from a much larger clone, differs from this DNA's translation at residue 9; the protein shown is translated from the DNA. V and J are TRDV2 and TRDJ3, with 8 positions matching TRDD3. TCRdb supplies no J gene; here it was assigned by aligning the nucleotide sequence to germline. The CDR3 totals 21 residues. Trimming at V came to 3 bases and at J to 0 bases, leaving 15 bases not matched to a gene. CDR1 and CDR2 from the germline V gene are GEAIGNYY and EKD. For the CDR3, the DNA is TGTGCCTGTGACCCCTTCTGGGGGACACACCCAAGCTCCTGGGACACCCGACAGATGTTTTTC. Translated, it gives CACDPFWGTHPSSWDTRQMFF.

Concerning this clone: A far larger clone is a single base away, which makes a read error likely. The sample contains more than one DNA sequence encoding this CDR3. The J gene is TRDJ1, the V gene TRDV1, with D tentatively TRDD3 (5 bases). Germline V CDR1 and CDR2: TSWWSYY, QGS. The CDR3 extends over 19 amino acids. Trimming stripped 1 base from V and 3 bases from J, with 24 bases between. CDR3 region: CALGEPQGAYGDTPDKLIF. In DNA form, the CDR3 reads TGTGCTCTTGGGGAACCCCAGGGGGCATACGGAGACACCCCCGATAAACTCATCTTT.

For this clone: Translating this DNA gives a protein that differs at residue 4 from the TCRdb one, which belongs to a much larger clone; a read error is likely, and the protein shown is this translation. V is TRDV1 and J is TRDJ1; possible D gene TRDD3, 6 bases. There are 15 residues in the CDR3. Trimming left V 6 bases short and J 8 bases short, with 22 bases between. In germline, CDR1 is TSWWSYY, CDR2 QGS. The CDR3 is CALGFPLEGMGKLIF. The CDR3 DNA reads TGTGCTCTTGGTTTCCCCCTGGAGGGGATGGGGAAACTCATCTTT.

This clone turned up a few times. This likely traces to a read error, being one base from a far larger clone. V usage is TRDV1 and J usage is TRDJ1; 7 bases line up with TRDD3. Germline matching of the DNA provided the J gene here, since TCRdb leaves it blank. Germline-derived CDR1 and CDR2 are TSWWSYY and QGS. The length of the CDR3 is 15 residues. The ends lost 3 bases at V and 4 bases at J; junction bases unmatched: 8. In DNA form, the CDR3 reads TGTGCTCTTGGGGAGCTGCAGTACTGGGGCGATAAACTCATCTTT. It specifies CALGELQYWGDKLIF.

This clone was observed a few times. TCRdb's protein for this DNA is that of a much larger clone and differs from the translation at residue 9, likely a read error; the protein shown is the DNA translation. The chain has TRDV1 and TRDJ1; 9 bases fit TRDD3. TCRdb carries no J gene annotation; the J gene was assigned here by matching the DNA with germline. CDR3 length: 22 residues. Unmatched junction bases numbered 25, after V lost 5 bases and J lost 0 bases. The germline V gene has CDR1 TSWWSYY and CDR2 QGS. The CDR3 reads CALGKETNLLLLGDDYTDKLIF. For the CDR3, the DNA is TGTGCTCTTGGGAAGGAGACGAACCTCCTTCTACTGGGGGACGATTACACCGATAAACTCATCTTT.

This clone was picked up a small number of times. A far larger clone is just one base off, so this is likely a read error. This specimen includes other DNA sequences encoding the same CDR3. The chain has TRDV3 and TRDJ1, with 11 bases aligning to TRDD3. V gave up 3 bases and J gave up 0 bases; unmatched junction bases: 9. The CDR3 sequence is 16 residues long. From germline, CDR1 is TVYSNPD and CDR2 GDNSRS (reference sequence). The CDR3: CALQYWGISYTDKLIF. CDR3 DNA sequence: TGTGCCTTACAGTACTGGGGGATATCATACACCGATAAACTCATCTTT.

V gene assignment gives TRDV2, but the J gene was left uncalled; TRDD3 is the table's D call, not checked against the DNA. This CDR3 contains 14 residues. Germline V gives CDR1 GEAIGNYY, CDR2 EKD. The CDR3 region is CACVRRADTGGYTF. The CDR3 coding sequence is TGTGCCTGTGTGAGGAGAGCCGATACTGGGGGATACACCTTT.

Concerning this clone itself: It differs at one base from a far larger clone, so likely a read error. The same CDR3 also results from other DNA sequences found in this sample. V usage is TRDV1 and J usage is TRDJ1; TRDD3 is a possible D gene (5 bases). Germline V gene data show CDR1 as TSWWSYY and CDR2 as QGS. The CDR3 runs 17 residues. V was cut by 1 base and J by 1 base, with 16 bases left in between. CDR3 region: CALGEPGDTPSTDKLIF. CDR3 DNA: TGTGCTCTTGGGGAACCGGGAGATACCCCCTCCACCGATAAACTCATCTTT.

A remark on this clone: The amino acid sequence in TCRdb belongs to a much larger clone and departs from this DNA's translation at residue 8, likely a sequencing read error; the sequence shown is translated from the DNA. This chain links TRDV1 with TRDJ1; no clear D gene. TCRdb carries no J gene annotation; the J gene was assigned here by matching the DNA with germline. Trimming left V 1 base short and J 3 bases short, with 15 bases between. This CDR3 has 16 residues. CDR1 is TSWWSYY, CDR2 QGS, per germline. The CDR3 DNA is TGTGCTCTTGGGGAACCCCGGACCCGTATGCCCGATAAACTCATCTTT. Translation: CALGEPRTRMPDKLIF.

This clone was seen only a few times. A far larger clone is one nucleotide away, so this likely arose from a read error. The identical CDR3 is also encoded by other nucleotide sequences in the sample. The rearrangement links TRDV1 to TRDJ1, with a possible D match to TRDD2 (7 bases). Matching the DNA to germline supplied the J gene, which TCRdb does not give. There are 24 residues in the CDR3. CDR1 TSWWSYY and CDR2 QGS come from the germline V gene. CDR3 protein: CALGELGFLLPRRFLGRNTDKLIF. The CDR3 bases are TGCGCTCTTGGGGAACTCGGTTTCTTACTTCCTAGACGATTCCTGGGGCGAAACACCGATAAACTCATCTTT.

Points on this clone: The protein that TCRdb holds for this DNA derives from a much larger clone and differs from the translated DNA at residue 10, which likely indicates a read error; the protein shown here is translated from the DNA. The rearrangement uses TRDV1 and TRDJ1, with a tentative D call TRDD3 (5 bases). The germline CDR1 and CDR2 sequences are TSWWSYY and QGS. Trimming cost V 3 bases and J 2 bases, with 31 bases left between them. There are 21 residues in the CDR3. In DNA form, the CDR3 reads TGTGCTCTTGGGGATGGTTATAGACAGGTATACGGTTTTTATTTGACCGATAAACTCATCTTT. Translated: CALGDGYRQVYGFYLTDKLIF.

By sample fraction, this clone is medium-sized. Other DNA sequences in the same sample also yield this CDR3. The rearrangement links TRDV1 to TRDJ1; TRDD3 is a possible D gene (8 bases). The CDR3 contains 20 residues. V lost 3 bases and J lost 1, with 27 bases in between. Per the germline V gene, CDR1 is TSWWSYY and CDR2 is QGS. DNA for the CDR3: TGTGCTCTTGGGGACCCCCTTCCTGGGTGTACTGGGGGTCGCACCGATAAACTCATCTTT. Translated, it gives CALGDPLPGCTGGRTDKLIF.

On this clone: Given a far larger clone just one base away, this is likely a sequencing read error. The V call is TRDV2, the J call TRDJ1; 12 bases match TRDD3. Here the J gene came from matching the DNA to germline, since TCRdb omits it. V trimming: 7 bases; J trimming: 0 bases; junction bases outside the gene matches: 23. Germline V gives CDR1 GEAIGNYY, CDR2 EKD. The CDR3 is made up of 21 amino acids. CDR3 in amino acids: CACDGLGDTTETSLYTDKLIF. Here the CDR3 DNA reads TGTGCCTGCGACGGGCTGGGGGATACGACAGAAACGTCCCTGTACACCGATAAACTCATCTTT.

As regards this clone: TCRdb lists the protein of a much larger clone for this DNA, which differs at residue 7, so this is likely a read error; the protein given here is translated from the DNA itself. V gene TRDV2 combines with J gene TRDJ1; 8 nucleotides line up with TRDD3. The CDR3 length is 18 residues. Germline-derived CDR1 and CDR2 are GEAIGNYY and EKD. Trimming at V came to 1 base and at J to 0 bases, leaving 12 bases not matched to a gene. The CDR3 DNA sequence: TGTGCCTGTGACACTTACGCCTGGGGGACTTACCACACCGATAAACTCATCTTT. This codes for CACDTYAWGTYHTDKLIF.

This clone was counted a few times. The TCRdb protein, from a much larger clone, departs from this DNA's translation at residue 6, likely by read error; the protein shown derives from the DNA. V gene TRDV1 combines with J gene TRDJ1; 9 positions match TRDD3. TCRdb supplies no J gene; here it was assigned by aligning the nucleotide sequence to germline. The length of the CDR3 is 21 residues. V trimming: 7 bases; J trimming: 1 base; junction bases outside the gene matches: 25. Germline V lookup: CDR1 TSWWSYY, CDR2 QGS. CDR3 loop: CALEDTHPQQLGDPFTDKLIF. CDR3 sequence (DNA): TGTGCTCTTGAAGATACTCATCCCCAACAGCTGGGGGATCCTTTCACCGATAAACTCATCTTT.

The table lists this clone with a few counts. The protein TCRdb lists belongs to a much larger clone and differs from this DNA's translation at residue 4, which points to a read error; the protein shown is made from the DNA. This chain connects TRDV2 to TRDJ1; the match to TRDD3 covers 8 bases. TCRdb does not report a J gene; here it was assigned by matching the DNA to germline references. Per the germline V gene, CDR1 is GEAIGNYY and CDR2 is EKD. The CDR3 spans 19 residues. The ends lost 5 bases at V and 0 bases at J; junction bases unmatched: 19. The CDR3 DNA reads TGTGCCTGTGGCAACGGCCCTAGGGTCTGGGGGACCTACACCGATAAACTCATCTTT. Protein sequence: CACGNGPRVWGTYTDKLIF.

This clone has a count of ten or more. The chain carries TRDV2 and TRDJ1; 8 bases map to TRDD3. The V gene's germline CDR1 is GEAIGNYY and CDR2 EKD. V was pared by 1 base and J by 3 bases, with 24 bases of the junction left unmatched. This CDR3 region has 21 residues. The CDR3 DNA follows: TGTGCCTGTGACACAATAAAACACTCGGGGATACTCCGGGACGGCTCCGATAAACTCATCTTT. This gives the protein CACDTIKHSGILRDGSDKLIF.

This chain uses TRDV2 with TRDJ1; 9 bases line up with TRDD3. Assignment of the J gene here rests on matching the DNA to germline, because TCRdb gives none. The CDR3 runs 14 residues. V was pared by 4 bases and J by 3 bases, with 5 bases of the junction left unmatched. Germline CDR1 reads GEAIGNYY; CDR2 reads EKD. CDR3: CACERWGYADKLIF. CDR3 DNA sequence: TGTGCCTGTGAACGCTGGGGATACGCCGATAAACTCATCTTT.

About this clone: TCRdb attributes to this sequence the protein of a much larger clone, which differs from the DNA translation at residue 16; a read error is likely, and the protein displayed is translated from the DNA. The chain recombines TRDV1 with TRDJ1; perhaps TRDD3 as D (6 bases). Trimming shortened V by 2 bases and J by 4 bases, and 32 bases separated the two germline ends. The germline V gene encodes CDR1 TSWWSYY and CDR2 QGS. The CDR3 length is 21 residues. This CDR3 is CALGESIWGHPGGGYSDKLIF. In DNA, the CDR3 is TGTGCTCTTGGGGAAAGCATTTGGGGTCACCCGGGGGGAGGCTACAGCGATAAACTCATCTTT.

This clone was seen many times. The rearrangement joins TRDV2 to TRDJ1; 11 nucleotides agree with TRDD3. The CDR3 spans 18 residues. With V trimmed by 0 bases and J by 0 bases, 8 bases remained unmatched. Germline-derived CDR1 and CDR2 are GEAIGNYY and EKD. The CDR3 spells CACDTGAGGYKNTDKLIF. CDR3 coding DNA: TGTGCCTGTGACACCGGAGCTGGGGGATACAAAAACACCGATAAACTCATCTTT.

This clone came up a few times. Translating this DNA gives a protein that differs at residue 5 from the TCRdb one, which belongs to a much larger clone; a read error is likely, and the protein shown is this translation. The V call is TRDV1, the J call TRDJ1, with TRDD2 identical over 9 bases. The CDR3 sequence is 22 residues long. Germline V gene data show CDR1 as TSWWSYY and CDR2 as QGS. The trim removed 4 bases at V and 2 bases at J, leaving 26 bases unmatched. Here the CDR3 DNA reads TGTGCTCTTGGGGGACTGCATACCACCCGCCTTCCTACTTTCAGTTTTACCGATAAACTCATCTTT. It encodes CALGGLHTTRLPTFSFTDKLIF.